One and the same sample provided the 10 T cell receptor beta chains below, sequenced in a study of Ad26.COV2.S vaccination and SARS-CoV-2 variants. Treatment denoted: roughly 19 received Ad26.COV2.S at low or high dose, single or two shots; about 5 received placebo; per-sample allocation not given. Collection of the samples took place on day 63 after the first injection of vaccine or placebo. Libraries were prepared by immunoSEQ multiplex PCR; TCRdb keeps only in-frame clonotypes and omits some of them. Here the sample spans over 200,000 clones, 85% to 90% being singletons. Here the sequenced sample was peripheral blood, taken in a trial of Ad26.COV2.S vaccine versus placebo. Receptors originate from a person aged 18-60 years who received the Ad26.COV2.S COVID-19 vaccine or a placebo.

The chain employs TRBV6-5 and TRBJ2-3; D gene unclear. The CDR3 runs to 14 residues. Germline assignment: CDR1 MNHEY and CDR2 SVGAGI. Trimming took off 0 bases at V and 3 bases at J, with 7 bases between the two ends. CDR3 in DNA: TGTGCCAGCAGTTACTCGGGGATTACAGATACGCAGTATTTT. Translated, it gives CASSYSGITDTQYF.

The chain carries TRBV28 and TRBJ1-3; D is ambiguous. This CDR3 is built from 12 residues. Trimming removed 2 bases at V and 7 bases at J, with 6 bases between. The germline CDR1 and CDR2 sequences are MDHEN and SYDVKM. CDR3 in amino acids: CASSLPGNTIYF. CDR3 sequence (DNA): TGTGCCAGCAGTTTACCGGGTAACACCATATATTTT.

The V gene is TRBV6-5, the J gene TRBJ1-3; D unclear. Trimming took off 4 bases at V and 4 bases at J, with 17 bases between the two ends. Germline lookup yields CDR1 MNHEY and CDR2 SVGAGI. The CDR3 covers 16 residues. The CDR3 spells CASSSFGGAGGNTIYF. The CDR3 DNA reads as TGTGCCAGCAGTTCCTTTGGAGGAGCGGGAGGAAACACCATATATTTT.

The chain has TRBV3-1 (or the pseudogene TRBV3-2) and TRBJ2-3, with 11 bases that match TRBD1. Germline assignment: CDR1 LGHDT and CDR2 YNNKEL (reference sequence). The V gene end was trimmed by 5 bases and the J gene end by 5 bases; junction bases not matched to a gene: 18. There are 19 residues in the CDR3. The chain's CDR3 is CASSGTGGRILVVEDTQYF. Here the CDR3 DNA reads TGTGCCAGCAGCGGGACAGGGGGACGTATCTTGGTCGTTGAAGATACGCAGTATTTT.

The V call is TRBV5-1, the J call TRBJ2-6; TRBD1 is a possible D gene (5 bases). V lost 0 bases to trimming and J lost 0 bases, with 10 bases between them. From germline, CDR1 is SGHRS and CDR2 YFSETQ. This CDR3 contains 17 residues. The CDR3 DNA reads TGCGCCAGCAGCTTGGGGGTCAGGGTCTCTGGGGCCAACGTCCTGACTTTC. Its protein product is CASSLGVRVSGANVLTF.

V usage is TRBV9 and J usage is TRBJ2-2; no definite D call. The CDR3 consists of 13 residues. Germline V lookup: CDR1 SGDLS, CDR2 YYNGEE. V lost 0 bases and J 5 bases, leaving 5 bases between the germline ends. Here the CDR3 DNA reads TGTGCCAGCAGCGTAGGTTTTACCGGGGAGCTGTTTTTT. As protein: CASSVGFTGELFF. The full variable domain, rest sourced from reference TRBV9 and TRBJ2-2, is DSGVTQTPKHLITATGQRVTLRCSPRSGDLSVYWYQQSLDQGLQFLIQYYNGEERAKGNILERFSAQQFPDLHSELNLSSLELGDSALYFCASSVGFTGELFFGEGSRLTVL.

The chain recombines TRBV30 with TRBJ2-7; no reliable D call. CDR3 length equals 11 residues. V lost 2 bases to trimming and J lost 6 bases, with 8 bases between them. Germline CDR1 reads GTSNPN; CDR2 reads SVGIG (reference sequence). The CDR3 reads CAWSPSSEQYF. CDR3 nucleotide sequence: TGTGCCTGGAGTCCCTCCAGCGAGCAGTACTTC.

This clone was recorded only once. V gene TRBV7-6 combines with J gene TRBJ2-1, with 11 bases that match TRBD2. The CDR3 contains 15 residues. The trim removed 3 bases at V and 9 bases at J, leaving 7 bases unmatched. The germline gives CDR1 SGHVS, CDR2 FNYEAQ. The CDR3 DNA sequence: TGTGCCAGCAGCTTGATAGCGGGGGGGCCAAGTGAGCAGTTCTTC. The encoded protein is CASSLIAGGPSEQFF.

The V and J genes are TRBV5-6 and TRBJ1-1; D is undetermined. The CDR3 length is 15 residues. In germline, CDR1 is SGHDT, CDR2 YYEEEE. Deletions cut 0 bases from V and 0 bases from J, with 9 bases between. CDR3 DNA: TGTGCCAGCAGCTTGGGGACTAGAATGAACACTGAAGCTTTCTTT. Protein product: CASSLGTRMNTEAFF.

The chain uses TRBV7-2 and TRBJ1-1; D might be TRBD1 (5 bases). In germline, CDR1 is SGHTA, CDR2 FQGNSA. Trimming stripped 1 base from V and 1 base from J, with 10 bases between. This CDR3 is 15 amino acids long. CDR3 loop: CASSLVGQGNTEAFF. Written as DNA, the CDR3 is TGTGCCAGCAGCTTAGTCGGGCAGGGGAACACTGAAGCTTTCTTT. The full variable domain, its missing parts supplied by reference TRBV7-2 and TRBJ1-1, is GAGVSQSPSNKVTEKGKDVELRCDPISGHTALYWYRQSLGQGLEFLIYFQGNSAPDKSGLPSDRFSAERTGGSVSTLTIQRTQQEDSAVYLCASSLVGQGNTEAFFGQGTRLTVV.